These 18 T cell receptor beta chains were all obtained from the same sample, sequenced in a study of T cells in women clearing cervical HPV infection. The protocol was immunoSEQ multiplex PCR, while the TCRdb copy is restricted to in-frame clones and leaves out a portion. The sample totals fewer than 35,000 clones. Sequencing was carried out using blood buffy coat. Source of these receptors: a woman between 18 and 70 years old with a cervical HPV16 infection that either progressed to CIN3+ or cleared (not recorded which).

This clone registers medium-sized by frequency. The covered CDR3 bases are TGTGCCAGCAGCCGATCGACAGGGCTCACGGAGACC. This codes for CASSRSTGLTET. The whole CDR3 protein reads CASSRSTGLTETQYF. This sequence joins TRBV7-3 and TRBJ2-5; 7 positions agree with TRBD1. The read finishes 3 residues shy of the CDR3 end, and the germline J gene is used to complete it. CDR3 size: 15 residues. With V trimmed by 5 bases and J by 5 bases, 11 bases remained unmatched. Per germline, CDR1 SGHTA and CDR2 FQGTGA.

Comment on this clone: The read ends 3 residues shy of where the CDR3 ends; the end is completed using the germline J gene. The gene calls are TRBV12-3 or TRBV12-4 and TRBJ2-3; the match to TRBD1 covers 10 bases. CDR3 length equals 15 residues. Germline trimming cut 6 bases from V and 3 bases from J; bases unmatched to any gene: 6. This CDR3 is CASSGRDRGTDTQYF. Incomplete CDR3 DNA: TGTGCCAGCAGCGGACGGGACAGGGGTACAGATACG.

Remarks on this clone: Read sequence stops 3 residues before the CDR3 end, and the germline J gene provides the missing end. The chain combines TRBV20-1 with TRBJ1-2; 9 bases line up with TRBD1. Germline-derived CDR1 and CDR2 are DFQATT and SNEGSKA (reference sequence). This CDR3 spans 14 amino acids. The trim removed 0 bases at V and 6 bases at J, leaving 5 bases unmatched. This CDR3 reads CSARDWDRENGYTF. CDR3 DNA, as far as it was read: TGCAGTGCTAGAGACTGGGACAGGGAGAATGGC.

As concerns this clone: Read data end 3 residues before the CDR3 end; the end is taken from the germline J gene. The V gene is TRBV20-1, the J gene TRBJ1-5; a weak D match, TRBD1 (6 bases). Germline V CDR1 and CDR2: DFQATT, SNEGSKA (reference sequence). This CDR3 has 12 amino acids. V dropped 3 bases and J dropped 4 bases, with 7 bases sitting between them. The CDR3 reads CSASTGNQPQHF. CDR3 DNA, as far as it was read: TGCAGTGCTAGTACAGGGAATCAGCCC.

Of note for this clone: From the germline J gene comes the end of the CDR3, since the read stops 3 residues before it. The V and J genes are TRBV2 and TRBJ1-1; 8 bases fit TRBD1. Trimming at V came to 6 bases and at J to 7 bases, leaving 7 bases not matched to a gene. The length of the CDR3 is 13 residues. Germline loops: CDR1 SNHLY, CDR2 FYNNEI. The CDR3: CASRTDRASEAFF. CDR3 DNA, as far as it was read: TGTGCCAGCAGAACGGACAGGGCAAGTGAA.

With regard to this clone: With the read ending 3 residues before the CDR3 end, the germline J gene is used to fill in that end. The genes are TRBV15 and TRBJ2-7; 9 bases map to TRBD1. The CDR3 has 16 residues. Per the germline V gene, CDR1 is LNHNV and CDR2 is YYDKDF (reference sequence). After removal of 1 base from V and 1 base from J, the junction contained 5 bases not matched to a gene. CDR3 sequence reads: CATSRAGGQGSYEQYF. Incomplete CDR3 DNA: TGTGCCACCAGCAGAGCCGGGGGACAGGGTTCCTACGAG.

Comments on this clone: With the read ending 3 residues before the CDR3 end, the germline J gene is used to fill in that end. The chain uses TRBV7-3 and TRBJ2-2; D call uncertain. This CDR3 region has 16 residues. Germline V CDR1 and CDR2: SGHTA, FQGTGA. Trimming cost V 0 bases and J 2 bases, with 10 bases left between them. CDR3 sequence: CASSLTQVSNTGELFF. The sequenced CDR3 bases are TGTGCCAGCAGCTTAACTCAGGTGTCCAACACCGGGGAG. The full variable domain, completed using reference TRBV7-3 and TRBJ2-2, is GAGVSQTPSNKVTEKGKYVELRCDPISGHTALYWYRQSLGQGPEFLIYFQGTGAADDSGLPNDRFFAVRPEGSVSTLKIQRTERGDSAVYLCASSLTQVSNTGELFFGEGSRLTVL.

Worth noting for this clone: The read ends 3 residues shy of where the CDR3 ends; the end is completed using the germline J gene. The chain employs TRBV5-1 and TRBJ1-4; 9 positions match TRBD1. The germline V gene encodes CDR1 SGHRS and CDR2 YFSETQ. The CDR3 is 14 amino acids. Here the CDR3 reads CASSLTGGYSPLFF. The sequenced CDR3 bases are TGCGCCAGCAGCTTGACAGGGGGCTATTCACCA.

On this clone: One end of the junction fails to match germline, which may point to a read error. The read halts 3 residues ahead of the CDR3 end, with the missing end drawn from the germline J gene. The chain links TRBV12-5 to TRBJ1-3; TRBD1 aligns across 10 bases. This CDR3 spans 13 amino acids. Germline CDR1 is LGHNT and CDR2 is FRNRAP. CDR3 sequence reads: CASALGQGYTIYF. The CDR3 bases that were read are TGTGCTAGTGCACTGGGACAGGGGTACACT.

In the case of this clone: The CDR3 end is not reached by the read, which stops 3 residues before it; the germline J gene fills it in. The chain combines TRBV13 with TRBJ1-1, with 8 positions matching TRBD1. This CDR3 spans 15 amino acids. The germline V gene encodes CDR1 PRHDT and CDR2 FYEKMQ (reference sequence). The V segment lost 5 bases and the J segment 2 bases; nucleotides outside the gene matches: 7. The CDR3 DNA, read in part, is TGTGCCAGCAGCAACTCAGGGGGCGCTAACACTGAA. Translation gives CASSNSGGANTE. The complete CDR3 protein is CASSNSGGANTEAFF. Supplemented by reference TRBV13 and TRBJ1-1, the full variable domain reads AAGVIQSPRHLIKEKRETATLKCYPIPRHDTVYWYQQGPGQDPQFLISFYEKMQSDKGSIPDRFSAQQFSDYHSELNMSSLELGDSALYFCASSNSGGANTEAFFGQGTRLTVV.

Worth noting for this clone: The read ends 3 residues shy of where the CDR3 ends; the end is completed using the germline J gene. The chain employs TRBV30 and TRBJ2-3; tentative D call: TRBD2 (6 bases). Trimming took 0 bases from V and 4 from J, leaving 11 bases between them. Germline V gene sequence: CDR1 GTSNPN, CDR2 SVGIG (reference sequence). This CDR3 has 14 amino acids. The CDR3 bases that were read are TGTGCCTGGAGTGTACGTGGAGGGGCAGATACG. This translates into CAWSVRGGADT. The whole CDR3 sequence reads CAWSVRGGADTQYF. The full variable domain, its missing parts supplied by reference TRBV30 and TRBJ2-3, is SQTIHQWPATLVQPVGSPLSLECTVEGTSNPNLYWYRQAAGRGLQLLFYSVGIGQISSEVPQNLSASRPQDRQFILSSKKLLLSDSGFYLCAWSVRGGADTQYFGPGTRLTVL.

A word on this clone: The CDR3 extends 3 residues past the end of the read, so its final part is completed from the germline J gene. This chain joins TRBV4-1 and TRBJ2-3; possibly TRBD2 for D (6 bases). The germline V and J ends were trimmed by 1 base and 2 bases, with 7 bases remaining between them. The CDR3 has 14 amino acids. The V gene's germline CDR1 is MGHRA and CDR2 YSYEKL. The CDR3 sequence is CASSQAGDTDTQYF. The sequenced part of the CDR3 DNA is TGCGCCAGCAGCCAAGCGGGGGACACAGATACG.

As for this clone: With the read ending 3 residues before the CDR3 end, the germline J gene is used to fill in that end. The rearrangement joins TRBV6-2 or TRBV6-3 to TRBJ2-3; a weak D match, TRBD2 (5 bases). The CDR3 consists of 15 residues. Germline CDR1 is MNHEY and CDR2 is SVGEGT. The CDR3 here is CASSYRGFGQETQYF. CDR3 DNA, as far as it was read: TGTGCCAGCAGTTATCGGGGTTTCGGTCAAGAGACG.

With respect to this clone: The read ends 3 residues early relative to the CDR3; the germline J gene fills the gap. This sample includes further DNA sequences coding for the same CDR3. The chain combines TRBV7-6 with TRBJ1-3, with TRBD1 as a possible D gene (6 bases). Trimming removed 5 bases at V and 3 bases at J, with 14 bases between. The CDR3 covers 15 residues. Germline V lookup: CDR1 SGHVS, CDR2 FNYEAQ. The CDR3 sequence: CASSTKGDGGNTIYF. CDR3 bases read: TGTGCCAGCAGCACCAAGGGGGACGGTGGAAACACC.

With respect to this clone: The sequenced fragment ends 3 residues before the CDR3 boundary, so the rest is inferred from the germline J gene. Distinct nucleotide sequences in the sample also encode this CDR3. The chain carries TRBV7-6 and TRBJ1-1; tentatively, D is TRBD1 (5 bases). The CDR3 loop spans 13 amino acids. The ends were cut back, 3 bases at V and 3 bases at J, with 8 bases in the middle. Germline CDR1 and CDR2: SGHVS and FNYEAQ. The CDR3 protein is CASSFGGDTEAFF. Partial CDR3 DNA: TGTGCCAGCAGCTTCGGGGGAGACACTGAA. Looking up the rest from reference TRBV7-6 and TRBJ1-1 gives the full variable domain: GAGVSQSPRYKVTKRGQDVALRCDPISGHVSLYWYRQALGQGPEFLTYFNYEAQQDKSGLPNDRFSAERPEGSISTLTIQRTEQRDSAMYRCASSFGGDTEAFFGQGTRLTVV.

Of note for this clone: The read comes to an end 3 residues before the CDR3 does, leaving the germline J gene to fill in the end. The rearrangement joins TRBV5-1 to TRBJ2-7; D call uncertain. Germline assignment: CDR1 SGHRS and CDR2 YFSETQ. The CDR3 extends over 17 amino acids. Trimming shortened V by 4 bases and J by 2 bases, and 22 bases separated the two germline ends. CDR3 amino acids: CASSRPFEFKVPYEQYF. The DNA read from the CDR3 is TGCGCCAGCAGCAGGCCCTTTGAATTTAAGGTCCCCTACGAG.

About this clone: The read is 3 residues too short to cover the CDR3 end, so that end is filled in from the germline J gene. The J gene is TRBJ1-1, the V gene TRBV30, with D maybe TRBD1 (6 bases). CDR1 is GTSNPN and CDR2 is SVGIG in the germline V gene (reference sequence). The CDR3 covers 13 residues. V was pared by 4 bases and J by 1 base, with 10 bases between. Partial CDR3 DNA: TGTGCCTGGACGGGACAAGCGAACACTGAA. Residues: CAWTGQANTE. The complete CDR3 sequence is CAWTGQANTEAFF. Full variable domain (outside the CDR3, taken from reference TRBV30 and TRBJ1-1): SQTIHQWPATLVQPVGSPLSLECTVEGTSNPNLYWYRQAAGRGLQLLFYSVGIGQISSEVPQNLSASRPQDRQFILSSKKLLLSDSGFYLCAWTGQANTEAFFGQGTRLTVV.

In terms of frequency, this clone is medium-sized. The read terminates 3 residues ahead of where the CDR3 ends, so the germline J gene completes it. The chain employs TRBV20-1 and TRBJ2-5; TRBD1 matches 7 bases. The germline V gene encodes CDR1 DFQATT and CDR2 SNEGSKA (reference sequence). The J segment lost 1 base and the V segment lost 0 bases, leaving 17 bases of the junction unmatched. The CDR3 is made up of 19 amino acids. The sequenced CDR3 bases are TGCAGTGCTAGAGATTACTCGACGGGACAGAGACACCCCCAAGAGACC. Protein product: CSARDYSTGQRHPQET. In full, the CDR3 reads CSARDYSTGQRHPQETQYF.